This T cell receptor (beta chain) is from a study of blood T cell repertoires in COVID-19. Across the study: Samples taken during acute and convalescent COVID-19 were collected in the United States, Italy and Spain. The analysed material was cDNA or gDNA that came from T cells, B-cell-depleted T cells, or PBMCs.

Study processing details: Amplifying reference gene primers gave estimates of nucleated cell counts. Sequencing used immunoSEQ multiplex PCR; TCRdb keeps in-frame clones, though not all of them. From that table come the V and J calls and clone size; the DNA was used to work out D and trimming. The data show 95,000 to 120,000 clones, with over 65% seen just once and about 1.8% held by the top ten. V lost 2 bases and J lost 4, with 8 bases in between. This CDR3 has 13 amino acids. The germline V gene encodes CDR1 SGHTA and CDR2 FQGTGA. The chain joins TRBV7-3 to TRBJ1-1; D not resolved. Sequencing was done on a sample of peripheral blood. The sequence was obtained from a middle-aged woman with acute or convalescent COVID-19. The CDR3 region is CASSLDPSTEAFF. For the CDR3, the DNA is TGTGCCAGCAGCTTAGATCCCAGCACTGAAGCTTTCTTT.